The T cell receptor (beta chain) under discussion was sequenced for a study of shared T cell receptors in the human thymus. CDR3 length: 19 amino acids. V was shortened by 2 bases and J by 3 bases, with 29 bases between the two germline ends. CDR1 and CDR2 (germline): GTSNPN, SVGIG (reference sequence). Here immunoSEQ multiplex PCR was the method, and the copy in TCRdb shows in-frame clones only, minus some. The sample gives 540,000 or so clones, about 80% of which show up once; about 0.013% is in the top ten. This same sample was also taken into another study, of human thymus T cells. In that study: V and J genes seemed to be used with bias in thymic and blood repertoires.

This TCR derives from a boy under three years old with a congenital heart defect. Sequencing was performed on thymocytes. This chain links TRBV30 with TRBJ2-7; D may be TRBD2 (6 bases). The chain's CDR3 is CAWSPIVGLGRWYHYEQYF. CDR3 sequence (DNA): TGTGCCTGGAGTCCTATAGTGGGACTTGGCCGCTGGTATCACTACGAGCAGTACTTC.